The 17 T cell receptor beta chains given below trace back to one sample, sequenced in a study of cytomegalovirus exposure and HLA in healthy donors. 60 Vbeta and 13 Jbeta primers were used in PCR. Profiled with immunoSEQ multiplex PCR; TCRdb holds only in-frame clones, not every one. The sample has 95,000 to 110,000 clones; approximately 80% are singletons. Sequences were obtained from PBMCs. The receptor set was obtained from a young woman in good health and CMV-seropositive.

The chain uses TRBV4-1 and TRBJ1-1; tentatively, D is TRBD1 (6 bases). The CDR3 is 15 residues long. V lost 0 bases to trimming and J lost 5 bases, with 13 bases between them. Per germline, CDR1 MGHRA and CDR2 YSYEKL. The CDR3 nucleotides read TGCGCCAGCAGCCAAGATTTCGGGAGGGGGACTGAAGCTTTCTTT. Protein product: CASSQDFGRGTEAFF.

Only a few counts were recorded for this clone. Other DNA sequences of this sample code for an identical CDR3. CDR3 nucleotide sequence: TGTGCCAGCAGTCCTACAGGGTATGGCTACACCTTC. The encoded protein is CASSPTGYGYTF. This sequence joins TRBV27 and TRBJ1-2; weak D call: TRBD1 (6 bases). CDR3 length: 12 amino acids. The germline V and J ends were trimmed by 5 bases and 5 bases, with 9 bases remaining between them. Germline lookup yields CDR1 MNHEY and CDR2 SMNVEV (reference sequence).

V is TRBV7-2 and J is TRBJ1-5, with TRBD1 as a possible D gene (5 bases). Germline CDR1 and CDR2: SGHTA and FQGNSA. The V and J ends lost 5 bases and 3 bases respectively, with 11 bases between them. The CDR3 is 14 amino acids. The CDR3 reads CASSLGTLNQPQHF. CDR3 in DNA: TGTGCCAGCAGCCTCGGGACTCTCAATCAGCCCCAGCATTTT.

The chain uses TRBV10-1 and TRBJ1-4, with 7 bases matching TRBD1. V lost 3 bases and J lost 8; bases outside the gene matches: 3. The length of the CDR3 is 13 residues. Looked up from germline, CDR1 is WNHNN and CDR2 is SYGVQD (reference sequence). In DNA, the CDR3 is TGCGCCAGCAGTGATCCCAGGGGGGAAAAACTGTTTTTT. This codes for CASSDPRGEKLFF.

Only a few counts were recorded for this clone. The chain carries TRBV2 and TRBJ2-5, with D maybe TRBD1 (6 bases). The germline CDR1 and CDR2 sequences are SNHLY and FYNNEI. Trimming removed 5 bases at V and 3 bases at J, with 10 bases between. The CDR3 runs to 13 residues. CDR3 coding DNA: TGTGCCAGCAGTCTCTACAGGGAAGAGACCCAGTACTTC. This gives the protein CASSLYREETQYF.

The chain employs TRBV7-9 and TRBJ1-2, with 10 bases matching TRBD1. Germline V gives CDR1 SEHNR, CDR2 FQNEAQ (reference sequence). Trimming removed 5 bases from V and 5 bases from J; junction bases left unmatched: 8. CDR3 length: 15 residues. The CDR3 spells CASSTPDRGEYGYTF. In DNA form, the CDR3 reads TGTGCCAGCAGCACCCCGGACAGGGGGGAGTATGGCTACACCTTC.

This sequence joins TRBV9 and TRBJ1-1, with D tentatively TRBD1 (5 bases). The V and J ends lost 0 bases and 0 bases respectively, with 9 bases between them. Germline loops: CDR1 SGDLS, CDR2 YYNGEE. The CDR3 consists of 15 residues. This CDR3 reads CASSVGGSMNTEAFF. The CDR3 coding sequence is TGTGCCAGCAGCGTAGGGGGCAGTATGAACACTGAAGCTTTCTTT.

V is TRBV28 and J is TRBJ1-1, with D perhaps TRBD1 (6 bases). V lost 6 bases and J lost 1, with 9 bases in between. Germline-derived CDR1 and CDR2 are MDHEN and SYDVKM. CDR3 size: 13 residues. The CDR3 sequence is CASRLTGNTEAFF. The CDR3 DNA follows: TGTGCCAGCAGATTGACAGGGAACACTGAAGCTTTCTTT.

The rearrangement joins TRBV10-2 to TRBJ2-7; 8 bases match TRBD2. From germline, CDR1 is WSHSY and CDR2 SAAADI. This CDR3 has 16 residues. Unmatched junction bases numbered 9, after V lost 2 bases and J lost 3 bases. DNA for the CDR3: TGCGCCAGCAGTGAGGGACTAGCTCTTCGAGGCTACGAGCAGTACTTC. Protein sequence: CASSEGLALRGYEQYF.

V gene TRBV18 combines with J gene TRBJ2-5, with TRBD2 as a possible D gene (5 bases). V was clipped by 0 bases and J by 4 bases, with 15 bases between them. This CDR3 spans 16 amino acids. Germline V gene lookup returns CDR1 KGHSH and CDR2 LQKENI. CDR3: CASSPPFTGRGETQYF. DNA of the CDR3: TGTGCCAGCTCACCACCCTTTACGGGTCGGGGAGAGACCCAGTACTTC.

This sequence joins TRBV13 and TRBJ2-5; TRBD2 matches at 9 bases. The J call may be faulty, since TRBJ2-7 better matches the DNA end. The V gene's germline CDR1 is PRHDT and CDR2 FYEKMQ (reference sequence). The CDR3 is 18 amino acids. CDR3 bases: TGTGCCAGCAGCTTATGGGGGATAGGCGGGAGGGCTCCGGACGAGCAGTACTTC. Translating gives CASSLWGIGGRAPDEQYF.

CDR3 sequence (DNA): TGCACCAGCAGCGAGGAGTGCGAGCAGTACTTC. Translating gives CTSSEECEQYF. V is TRBV1 and J is TRBJ2-7; TRBD2 was called by the table and not checked on the DNA. TRBV1 corresponds to a pseudogene. The CDR3 is 11 residues long.

V gene TRBV5-6 combines with J gene TRBJ2-7; D uncertain. This CDR3 has 15 amino acids. Per germline, CDR1 SGHDT and CDR2 YYEEEE. Trimming stripped 0 bases from V and 0 bases from J, with 10 bases between. The CDR3 loop is CASSLVVSPSYEQYF. Written as DNA, the CDR3 is TGTGCCAGCAGCTTGGTTGTGAGTCCCTCCTACGAGCAGTACTTC.

The chain employs TRBV29-1 and TRBJ1-2; 9 nucleotides agree with TRBD1. V was pared by 4 bases and J by 4 bases, with 10 bases of the junction left unmatched. The CDR3 consists of 15 residues. Germline CDR1 reads SQVTM; CDR2 reads ANQGSEA. In nucleotides, the CDR3 is TGCAGCGTTGCAGGGGGGGGACAGGGCGCCTATGGCTACACCTTC. Translating gives CSVAGGGQGAYGYTF.

In DNA, the CDR3 is TGTGCCAGCAGCCCGAGCGGGAGTGATAACACCGGGGAGCTGTTTTTT. It encodes CASSPSGSDNTGELFF. The chain has TRBV9 and TRBJ2-2; 8 bases are shared with TRBD2. This CDR3 comprises 16 residues. J gave up 2 bases and V 4 bases, and 7 bases lay outside the gene matches. Germline lookup yields CDR1 SGDLS and CDR2 YYNGEE. The entire variable domain, with the rest obtained from reference TRBV9 and TRBJ2-2, is as follows: DSGVTQTPKHLITATGQRVTLRCSPRSGDLSVYWYQQSLDQGLQFLIQYYNGEERAKGNILERFSAQQFPDLHSELNLSSLELGDSALYFCASSPSGSDNTGELFFGEGSRLTVL.

This clone has just a few counts. V gene TRBV9 combines with J gene TRBJ1-5; D ambiguous. CDR1 and CDR2 from the germline V gene are SGDLS and YYNGEE. Trimming removed 0 bases from V and 5 bases from J, with 9 bases in between. The CDR3 is 14 residues long. The CDR3 loop is CASSVDSQYQPQHF. CDR3 nucleotides: TGTGCCAGCAGCGTAGACAGCCAATATCAGCCCCAGCATTTT.

The rearrangement joins TRBV25-1 to TRBJ1-2; D is perhaps TRBD1 (5 bases). Trimming took 3 bases from V and 6 from J, leaving 17 bases between them. Germline V lookup: CDR1 MGHDK, CDR2 SYGVNS. The CDR3 is 15 amino acids. The CDR3 is CASSDKHGGVHGYTF. The CDR3 region has the DNA TGTGCCAGCAGTGACAAACACGGGGGAGTCCATGGCTACACCTTC.